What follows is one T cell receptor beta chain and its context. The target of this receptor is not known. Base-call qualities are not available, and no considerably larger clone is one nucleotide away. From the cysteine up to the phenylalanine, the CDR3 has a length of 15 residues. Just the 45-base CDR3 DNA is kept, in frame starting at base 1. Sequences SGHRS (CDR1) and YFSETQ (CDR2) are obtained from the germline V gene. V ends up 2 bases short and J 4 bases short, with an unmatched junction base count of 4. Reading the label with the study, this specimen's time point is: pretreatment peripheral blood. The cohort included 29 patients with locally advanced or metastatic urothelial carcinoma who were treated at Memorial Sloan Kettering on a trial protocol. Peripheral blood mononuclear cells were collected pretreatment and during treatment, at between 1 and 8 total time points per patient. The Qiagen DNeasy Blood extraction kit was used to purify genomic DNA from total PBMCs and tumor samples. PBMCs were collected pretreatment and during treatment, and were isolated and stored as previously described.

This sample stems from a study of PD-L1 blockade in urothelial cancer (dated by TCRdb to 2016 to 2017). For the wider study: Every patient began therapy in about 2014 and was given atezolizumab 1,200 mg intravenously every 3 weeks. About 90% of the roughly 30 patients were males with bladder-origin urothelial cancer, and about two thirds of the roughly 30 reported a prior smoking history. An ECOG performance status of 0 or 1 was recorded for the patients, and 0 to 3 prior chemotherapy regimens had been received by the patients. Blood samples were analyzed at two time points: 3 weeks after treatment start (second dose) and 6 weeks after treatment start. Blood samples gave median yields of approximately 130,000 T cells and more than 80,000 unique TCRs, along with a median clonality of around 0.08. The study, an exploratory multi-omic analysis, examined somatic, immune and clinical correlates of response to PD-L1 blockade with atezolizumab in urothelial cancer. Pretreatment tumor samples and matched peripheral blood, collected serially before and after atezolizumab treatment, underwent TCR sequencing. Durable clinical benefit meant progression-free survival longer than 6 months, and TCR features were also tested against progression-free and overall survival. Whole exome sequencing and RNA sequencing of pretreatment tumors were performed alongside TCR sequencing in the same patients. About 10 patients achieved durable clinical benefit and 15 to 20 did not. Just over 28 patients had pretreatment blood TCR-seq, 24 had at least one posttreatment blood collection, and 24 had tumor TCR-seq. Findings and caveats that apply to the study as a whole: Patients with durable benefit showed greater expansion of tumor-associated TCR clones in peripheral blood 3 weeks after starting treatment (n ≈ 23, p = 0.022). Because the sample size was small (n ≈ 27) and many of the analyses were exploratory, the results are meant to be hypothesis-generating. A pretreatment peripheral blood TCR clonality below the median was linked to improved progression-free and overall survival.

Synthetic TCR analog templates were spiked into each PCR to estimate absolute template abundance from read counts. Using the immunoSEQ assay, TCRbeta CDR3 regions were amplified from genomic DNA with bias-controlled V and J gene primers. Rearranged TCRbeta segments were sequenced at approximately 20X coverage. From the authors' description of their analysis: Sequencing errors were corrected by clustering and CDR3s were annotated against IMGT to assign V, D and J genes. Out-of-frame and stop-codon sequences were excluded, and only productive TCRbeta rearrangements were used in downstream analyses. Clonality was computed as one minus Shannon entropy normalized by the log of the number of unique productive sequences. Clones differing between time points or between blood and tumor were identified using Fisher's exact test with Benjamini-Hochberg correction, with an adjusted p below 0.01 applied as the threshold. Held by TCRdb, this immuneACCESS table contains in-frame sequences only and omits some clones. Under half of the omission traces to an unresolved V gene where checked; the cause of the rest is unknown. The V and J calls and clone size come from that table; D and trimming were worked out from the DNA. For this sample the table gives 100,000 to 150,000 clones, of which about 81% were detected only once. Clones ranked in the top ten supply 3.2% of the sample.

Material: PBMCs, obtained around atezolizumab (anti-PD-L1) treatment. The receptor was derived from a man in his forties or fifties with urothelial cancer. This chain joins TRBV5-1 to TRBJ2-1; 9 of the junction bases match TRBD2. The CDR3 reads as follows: CASSLSLAGYNEQFF. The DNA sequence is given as TGCGCCAGCAGCTTAAGCCTAGCGGGATACAATGAGCAGTTCTTC.